The 12 T cell receptor beta chains presented below share a single source sample, sequenced in a study of early T cells in non-severe SARS-CoV-2 infection. One entry per CDR3 protein, called by TCRdb with MiXCR from the 5' RACE reads. The sample lists tens of thousands of distinct CDR3 sequences, roughly a tenth occurring once. The sample was whole blood. The receptors were gathered from an adult who was a healthcare worker with PCR-confirmed SARS-CoV-2 infection or an uninfected control (not recorded which).

This clonotype was picked up a small number of times. The chain couples TRBV5-8 to TRBJ2-3; D unresolved. Germline V gene lookup returns CDR1 SGHTS and CDR2 YDEGEE. This CDR3 is built from 14 residues. V gave up 0 bases and J gave up 2 bases, with 7 bases separating them. CDR3 sequence: CASSLVGITDTQYF. CDR3 sequence (DNA): TGTGCCAGCAGCTTGGTGGGCATCACAGATACGCAGTATTTT.

J is TRBJ2-1 and V is TRBV20-1; TRBD2 matches 9 bases. Germline V gives CDR1 DFQATT, CDR2 SNEGSKA (reference sequence). The CDR3 is 16 amino acids. After removal of 3 bases from V and 2 bases from J, the junction contained 8 bases not matched to a gene. The CDR3 spells CSARWRLAGTYNEQFF. CDR3 bases: TGCAGTGCTAGGTGGAGGCTAGCGGGAACCTACAATGAGCAGTTCTTC.

The V call is TRBV2, the J call TRBJ2-7, with 7 nucleotides matching TRBD2. Germline-derived CDR1 and CDR2 are SNHLY and FYNNEI. V shed 6 bases, J shed 0 bases, and the junction held 8 bases outside the gene matches. This CDR3 region has 15 residues. The CDR3 sequence is CASSPSSGLSYEQYF. As DNA, the CDR3 is TGTGCCAGCAGCCCCTCTAGCGGTCTCTCCTACGAGCAGTACTTC.

This chain joins TRBV6-6 and TRBJ2-3, with unresolved D. The V end lost 6 bases, the J end lost 10 bases, and 20 bases lay between the germline ends. This CDR3 contains 14 residues. Germline CDR1 MNHNY, CDR2 SVGAGI (reference sequence). CDR3: CASSLKGDGRAQYF. CDR3 coding DNA: TGTGCCAGCAGCCTTAAGGGCGACGGGCGTGCGCAGTATTTT.

This clonotype was picked up many times. The chain recombines TRBV5-8 with TRBJ1-1; D is unclear. The CDR3 extends over 12 amino acids. The germline V gene encodes CDR1 SGHTS and CDR2 YDEGEE. Trimming stripped 1 base from V and 10 bases from J, with 11 bases between. This chain's CDR3 is CASSLRGDGAFF. The CDR3 DNA sequence: TGTGCCAGCAGCTTGAGAGGCGATGGAGCTTTCTTT.

This clonotype was recorded many times. The chain joins TRBV5-4 to TRBJ1-4; weak D call: TRBD1 (5 bases). The CDR3 loop spans 15 amino acids. The germline gives CDR1 SGHNT, CDR2 YYREEE (reference sequence). The V gene lost 2 bases and the J gene lost 5 bases, with 13 bases spanning the gap. The CDR3 reads CASSFPGSVNEKLFF. Written as DNA, the CDR3 is TGTGCCAGCAGCTTTCCAGGGTCAGTCAATGAAAAACTGTTTTTT.

The J gene is TRBJ1-4, the V gene TRBV7-6; D not certain. This CDR3 is built from 19 residues. Trimming stripped 0 bases from V and 0 bases from J, with 17 bases between. Germline values: CDR1 SGHVS, CDR2 FNYEAQ. This CDR3 reads CASSLAGAATLSTNEKLFF. CDR3 bases: TGTGCCAGCAGCTTAGCGGGAGCAGCGACTCTCTCAACTAATGAAAAACTGTTTTTT.

This clonotype came up many times. The rearrangement links TRBV7-3 to TRBJ2-3; maybe TRBD2 (5 bases). The germline gives CDR1 SGHTA, CDR2 FQGTGA. The CDR3 covers 13 residues. V lost 8 bases, J lost 4 bases, and 13 bases lay in between. The CDR3 loop reads CASGREVSDTQYF. For the CDR3, the DNA is TGTGCCAGCGGTCGGGAAGTTTCAGATACGCAGTATTTT.

This clonotype was seen ten or more times. The chain joins TRBV5-1 to TRBJ2-1; TRBD2 aligns across 8 bases. The CDR3 is 15 amino acids. V lost 2 bases and J lost 3; bases outside the gene matches: 4. CDR1 is SGHRS and CDR2 is YFSETQ in the germline V gene. Here the CDR3 DNA reads TGCGCCAGCAGCTTCGGGCTAGCGGGCTACAATGAGCAGTTCTTC. This sequence encodes CASSFGLAGYNEQFF. Variable domain in full (rest from reference TRBV5-1 and TRBJ2-1): KAGVTQTPRYLIKTRGQQVTLSCSPISGHRSVSWYQQTPGQGLQFLFEYFSETQRNKGNFPGRFSGRQFSNSRSEMNVSTLELGDSALYLCASSFGLAGYNEQFFGPGTRLTVL.

This clonotype occurred many times. The chain joins TRBV10-3 to TRBJ2-7, with TRBD1 matching over 8 bases. Per germline, CDR1 ENHRY and CDR2 SYGVKD. J lost 0 bases, V lost 6 bases, and 22 bases had no gene match. The CDR3 length is 20 residues. The CDR3 loop reads CAISSLHSIQGTGLSYEQYF. The CDR3, as DNA: TGTGCCATCAGCAGCCTCCACTCTATCCAAGGGACAGGACTCTCCTACGAGCAGTACTTC.

In DNA form, the CDR3 reads TGTGCCAGCAGCGTCGGGACTAGCGGAAACACAGATACGCAGTATTTT. This encodes CASSVGTSGNTDTQYF. V is TRBV7-9 and J is TRBJ2-3, with 11 positions matching TRBD2. The ends lost 5 bases at V and 2 bases at J; junction bases unmatched: 6. This CDR3 region has 16 residues. CDR1 is SEHNR and CDR2 is FQNEAQ in the germline V gene (reference sequence).

The chain is built from TRBV29-1 and TRBJ2-7, with a weak D call TRBD1 (6 bases). This CDR3 region has 13 residues. Germline V gives CDR1 SQVTM, CDR2 ANQGSEA. The V end lost 7 bases, the J end lost 1 base, and 14 bases lay between the germline ends. The CDR3 DNA is TGCAGCGCCGGGGACATAAAGTCCTACGAGCAGTACTTC. Amino acids: CSAGDIKSYEQYF.